The clone carrying this T cell receptor (beta chain) has just a few counts. The antigen is undetermined. The length of the CDR3 is 15 residues. The J segment lost 6 bases and the V segment lost 8 bases, leaving 10 bases of the junction unmatched. Per the germline V gene, CDR1 is MNHNS and CDR2 is SASEGT. Cultured CD4+ T cells had their DNA profiled by the Oncomine TCR Beta short-read assay. Each CDR3 protein is one row after TCRdb ran MiXCR on the PCR reads. The table lists some 11,000 distinct CDR3 sequences, roughly 28% of them singletons. The data belong to a study of vaccination and CD4 T cells after COVID-19. Across the study: Convalescents were six males and four females, two of them Hispanic. Overlapping spike peptides served as the stimulus for the cells. These peptides came from SARS-CoV-2 and from the common cold coronaviruses HCoV-NL63, HCoV-OC43 and HCoV-229E.

Specified treatment: approximately nine-day PBMC culture with coronavirus spike peptide pools or control peptides (ViraFEST assay). This clonotype was sampled from a human donor who had recovered from COVID-19. The rearrangement links TRBV6-1 to TRBJ2-7; 13 bases line up with TRBD2. Specimen: CD4+ T cells from blood, cultured in vitro. The DNA of the CDR3 is TGTGCCAGCCGCTATCAGACTAGCGGGGGGACCGAGCAGTACTTC. Protein: CASRYQTSGGTEQYF.